This TCR beta chain was sequenced during a study of cytomegalovirus exposure and HLA in healthy donors. The V gene lost 8 bases and the J gene lost 0 bases, with 9 bases spanning the gap. From germline, CDR1 is MDHEN and CDR2 SYDVKM. The CDR3 length is 13 residues. PCR involved 60 Vbeta and 13 Jbeta primers. TCRdb's copy holds only in-frame clones and misses some; the assay was immunoSEQ multiplex PCR. The sample comprises approximately 120,000 clones, about 82% of which are singletons, and 1.9% rests with the top ten. A word on this clone: Its antigen remains unknown.

Study-level points and caveats: A later analysis reported that several of the most significant clusters appeared to be linked to common viral pathogens, among them Epstein-Barr virus. A later analysis showed TCR association rates differing by HLA locus, peaking at DRB1 and lowest at HLA-C. Sequence variants that were highly shared formed a cluster that was likely a sequencing artifact. When a later analysis compared HLA-associated TCR beta chains with equally common others, the HLA-associated chains turned out to be more clonally expanded and to have lower generation probabilities.

V and J are TRBV28 and TRBJ2-3; no clear D gene. Sequences were obtained from PBMCs. This clonotype was sampled from a man in his fifties or sixties in good health and CMV-seronegative. DNA of the CDR3: TGTGCCAGCGCGAACCCTAGCACAGATACGCAGTATTTT. Translating gives CASANPSTDTQYF.